Presented here are 19 T cell receptor beta chains from one specimen sequenced in a study of PD-L1 blockade in urothelial cancer. Data came from immunoSEQ multiplex PCR; TCRdb stores just in-frame clones and leaves some out. The sample holds some 30,000 clones; 70% to 90% are singletons and the top ten take 1.8%. Sequencing used PBMCs, obtained around atezolizumab (anti-PD-L1) treatment. All receptors derive from a man between 45 and 60 years old with urothelial cancer.

The rearrangement links TRBV19 to TRBJ2-2; D unclear. Germline lookup yields CDR1 LNHDA and CDR2 SQIVND (reference sequence). Trimming cost V 8 bases and J 0 bases, with 7 bases left between them. The CDR3 length is 13 residues. CDR3 residues: CASAASNTGELFF. The CDR3 DNA sequence: TGTGCCAGTGCGGCGTCGAACACCGGGGAGCTGTTTTTT.

V gene TRBV7-2 combines with J gene TRBJ2-7, with TRBD1 matching 7 bases. The CDR3 extends over 13 amino acids. After removal of 3 bases from V and 7 bases from J, the junction contained 6 bases not matched to a gene. Looked up from germline, CDR1 is SGHTA and CDR2 is FQGNSA. CDR3 residues: CASSFGGQLEQYF. Written as DNA, the CDR3 is TGTGCCAGCAGCTTTGGGGGACAGTTGGAGCAGTACTTC.

This sequence joins TRBV7-9 and TRBJ2-2; 7 nucleotides match TRBD1. The V and J ends lost 4 bases and 2 bases, in that order; junction bases with no gene match: 1. CDR1 SEHNR and CDR2 FQNEAQ come from the germline V gene (reference sequence). CDR3 length: 14 residues. Written as DNA, the CDR3 is TGTGCCAGCAGCTCAGGGGGTAACACCGGGGAGCTGTTTTTT. Residues: CASSSGGNTGELFF.

The V call is TRBV30, the J call TRBJ2-5, with 8 bases lining up with TRBD2. Germline V gene sequence: CDR1 GTSNPN, CDR2 SVGIG (reference sequence). CDR3 length: 13 residues. J gave up 5 bases and V 5 bases, and 7 bases lay outside the gene matches. The DNA for the CDR3 is TGTGCCTGGGATCGGGGGGGCCTGGAGACCCAGTACTTC. Its translation: CAWDRGGLETQYF.

This clone has a single count. The V gene is TRBV9, the J gene TRBJ1-1; D not certain. V was pared by 4 bases and J by 3 bases, with 16 bases between. The CDR3 is 15 amino acids. In germline, CDR1 is SGDLS, CDR2 YYNGEE. The CDR3 DNA reads TGTGCCAGCAGCCCCGAGTCGGGTGTCTACACTGAAGCTTTCTTT. The encoded protein is CASSPESGVYTEAFF.

The gene calls are TRBV29-1 and TRBJ1-2; 8 bases are shared with TRBD1. The V and J ends lost 1 base and 7 bases, in that order; junction bases with no gene match: 8. Looked up from germline, CDR1 is SQVTM and CDR2 is ANQGSEA. This CDR3 has 14 amino acids. CDR3 nucleotides: TGCAGCGTTGAAGGGGGGGACAGGCTAGCTGGCTACACCTTC. Encoded protein: CSVEGGDRLAGYTF. Variable domain in full (rest from reference TRBV29-1 and TRBJ1-2): SAVISQKPSRDICQRGTSLTIQCQVDSQVTMMFWYRQQPGQSLTLIATANQGSEATYESGFVIDKFPISRPNLTFSTLTVSNMSPEDSSIYLCSVEGGDRLAGYTFGSGTRLTVV.

This rearrangement joins TRBV6-5 to TRBJ1-5, with a weak D call TRBD1 (5 bases). The CDR3 spans 16 residues. CDR1 and CDR2 from the germline V gene are MNHEY and SVGAGI. With 0 bases removed from V and 7 bases from J, the gap between germline ends came to 16 bases. The CDR3 DNA follows: TGTGCCAGCAGTTACTCGAACGGGGAGGGGATACAGCCCCAGCATTTT. This encodes CASSYSNGEGIQPQHF.

The rearrangement uses TRBV5-1 and TRBJ2-7; 9 nucleotides line up with TRBD2. Losses at the gene ends were 4 bases for V and 3 bases for J; bases not matched to a gene: 5. CDR1 is SGHRS, CDR2 YFSETQ, per germline. There are 14 residues in the CDR3. CDR3 region: CASSLTSGNYEQYF. The CDR3 bases are TGCGCCAGCAGCCTGACTAGCGGCAACTACGAGCAGTACTTC.

The rearrangement joins TRBV9 to TRBJ2-5, with D possibly being TRBD1 (5 bases). The CDR3 contains 14 residues. The germline gives CDR1 SGDLS, CDR2 YYNGEE. Deletions cut 1 base from V and 5 bases from J, with 12 bases between. The CDR3 DNA is TGTGCCAGCAGCGTACGACAGTCAGGGGAGACCCAGTACTTC. It translates to CASSVRQSGETQYF.

The V gene is TRBV6-6, the J gene TRBJ1-1; TRBD1 matches at 9 bases. V shed 2 bases, J shed 6 bases, and the junction held 7 bases outside the gene matches. Germline CDR1 reads MNHNY; CDR2 reads SVGAGI (reference sequence). The CDR3 has 15 residues. For the CDR3, the DNA is TGTGCCAGCAGTTACCGGGACAGGGTGGGGGCTGAAGCTTTCTTT. It translates to CASSYRDRVGAEAFF.

The chain combines TRBV27 with TRBJ2-3; a weak D match, TRBD1 (6 bases). CDR1 MNHEY and CDR2 SMNVEV come from the germline V gene (reference sequence). V dropped 8 bases and J dropped 4 bases, with 13 bases sitting between them. CDR3 size: 13 residues. In DNA, the CDR3 is TGTGCCAGCGGGGTACAGGGACCAGATACGCAGTATTTT. Translated: CASGVQGPDTQYF.

The genes are TRBV9 and TRBJ2-1, with 10 bases matching TRBD1. Germline CDR1 SGDLS, CDR2 YYNGEE. The CDR3 is made up of 15 amino acids. Trimming at V came to 4 bases and at J to 7 bases, leaving 8 bases not matched to a gene. The CDR3 nucleotides read TGTGCCAGCAGCAAACGGGACAGGGGAATAAATGAGCAGTTCTTC. Its protein is CASSKRDRGINEQFF.

The gene calls are TRBV10-1 and TRBJ2-1; the match to TRBD1 covers 8 bases. The CDR3 has 15 residues. J lost 3 bases, V lost 5 bases, and 6 bases had no gene match. Germline V lookup: CDR1 WNHNN, CDR2 SYGVQD (reference sequence). CDR3 sequence: CASSSLDRDYNEQFF. The CDR3 coding sequence is TGCGCCAGCAGTAGTTTGGACAGGGACTACAATGAGCAGTTCTTC.

This rearrangement joins TRBV9 to TRBJ1-5; 9 nucleotides agree with TRBD1. V dropped 4 bases and J dropped 6; count of bases not matched to a gene: 5. In germline, CDR1 is SGDLS, CDR2 YYNGEE. This CDR3 spans 14 amino acids. The CDR3 nucleotides read TGTGCCAGCAGCTTGGGACAGGGAGGTCAGCCCCAGCATTTT. It specifies CASSLGQGGQPQHF.

This clone was picked up one time. V is TRBV10-1 and J is TRBJ2-1; 7 bases are shared with TRBD2. From germline, CDR1 is WNHNN and CDR2 SYGVQD (reference sequence). V was clipped by 5 bases and J by 3 bases; unmatched bases: 7. This CDR3 has 15 residues. CDR3 sequence (DNA): TGCGCCAGCAGTTCTGTGGGGGGGGTCTACAATGAGCAGTTCTTC. Translated: CASSSVGGVYNEQFF.

The V call is TRBV7-9, the J call TRBJ1-2; 8 bases match TRBD1. The CDR3 runs to 15 residues. After removal of 4 bases from V and 5 bases from J, the junction contained 9 bases not matched to a gene. The V gene's germline CDR1 is SEHNR and CDR2 FQNEAQ (reference sequence). The CDR3 loop reads CASSSTGTGLYGYTF. The DNA of the CDR3 is TGTGCCAGCAGCTCGACCGGGACAGGATTATATGGCTACACCTTC.

The rearrangement links TRBV5-1 to TRBJ1-2; D might be TRBD1 (6 bases). Trimming removed 0 bases from V and 8 bases from J, with 11 bases in between. The CDR3 length is 13 residues. Germline values: CDR1 SGHRS, CDR2 YFSETQ. For the CDR3, the DNA is TGCGCCAGCAGCTTGGACAGGGAAGGGGGCTACACCTTC. It encodes CASSLDREGGYTF.

The chain combines TRBV9 with TRBJ1-2; 8 bases map to TRBD1. CDR3 size: 15 residues. V lost 3 bases to trimming and J lost 0 bases; unmatched junction nucleotides: 4. Looked up from germline, CDR1 is SGDLS and CDR2 is YYNGEE. The CDR3 loop reads CASSAGQGSNYGYTF. The CDR3, as DNA: TGTGCCAGCAGCGCAGGACAGGGATCTAACTATGGCTACACCTTC.

This clone turned up a few times. CDR3 sequence: CAISDRVPGELFF. The CDR3 nucleotides read TGTGCCATCAGTGACAGGGTCCCCGGGGAGCTGTTTTTT. The chain combines TRBV10-3 with TRBJ2-2; D may be TRBD1 (5 bases). The CDR3 spans 13 residues. Trimming removed 3 bases from V and 6 bases from J, with 8 bases in between. Germline V lookup: CDR1 ENHRY, CDR2 SYGVKD.